This section outlines one T cell receptor (beta chain) sequence together with its context. The antigen it binds to is not known. No much larger clonotype is one base removed from it; base qualities were not supplied. These data are taken from a study of Ad26.COV2.S vaccination and SARS-CoV-2 variants (dated by TCRdb to the early 2020s). Regarding the research as a whole: Vaccine-arm donors were drawn from COV1001, a multicentre, randomized, double-blind, placebo-controlled phase I-IIa trial of Ad26.COV2.S in healthy adults. Ad26.COV2.S was administered intramuscularly at a dose of 5x10^10 or 1x10^11 viral particles, either as one shot or as two shots given 56 days apart. Investigators did not know the trial group allocation while performing experiments and assessing outcomes. Participants in the trial were split at random into five groups of five each, receiving low-dose or high-dose Ad26.COV2.S once or twice, or else placebo on both occasions. The specificity and breadth of SARS-CoV-2-reactive T cell receptors after Ad26.COV2.S vaccination were assessed by TCRbeta repertoire sequencing. The TCR-sequenced set comprised about 32 samples: around 20 Ad26.COV2.S vaccine recipients, 5 placebo recipients and 8 SARS-CoV-2 convalescent individuals. The study at large found these results: Vaccine and placebo recipients had comparable non-spike TCR breadth, which fits with the vaccine containing only spike. The study was not powered to compare responses between vaccine doses or regimens. The authors noted that the TCR breadth and depth analyses may have underestimated total T cell responses. Substantial breadth of spike-specific CD8+ and CD4+ T cell responses was reported after vaccination. Compared with placebo recipients, Ad26.COV2.S recipients showed higher spike-specific TCR breadth (P = 0.0014).

The immunoSEQ Assay was used to sequence TCRbeta CDR3 regions. After extraction, genomic DNA underwent amplification by bias-controlled multiplex PCR, followed by high-throughput sequencing. The study's processing was this. To quantify the absolute abundance of every unique TCRbeta CDR3 region, sequences were collapsed and filtered. T cell fraction was estimated by normalizing TCRbeta template counts to usable DNA, which was measured by amplifying reference genes present in all nucleated cells. Repertoire TCRs were annotated as SARS-CoV-2-specific by exact matching of V gene, CDR3 amino acid sequence and J gene to a known reactive TCR set. The reference SARS-CoV-2 TCR set came from MIRA and was filtered for enrichment in COVID-19-positive ImmuneCODE repertoires, removing public or cross-reactive TCRs. Based on the MIRA antigens, annotated TCRs were further analysed at the level of specific ORF or position within ORF. Breadth was defined as annotated unique rearrangements over total unique productive rearrangements; depth was the summed frequency of those rearrangements. TCR breadth was compared between groups using two-sided Wilcoxon rank-sum tests. The immuneACCESS repertoire file appears here via TCRdb, limited to in-frame rearrangements. These files lack a portion of the clones; in checked studies, under half of the deficit traces to unresolved V genes, and the cause of the others is not known. The V and J calls and clone size were taken over from that table, and D and trimming were inferred from the DNA. This sample gives roughly 680,000 clones in total; about 89% of them show up just once. The ten largest clonotypes hold roughly 1.5% of the sample.

The treatment or condition label here, explained by the study, means: 15 to 20 received Ad26.COV2.S at low or high dose, single or two shots; five or six received placebo; per-sample allocation not given. Repertoires of vaccine and placebo recipients were sequenced from samples collected on day 63 after the first injection. Between 29 July and 7 August 2020, Cohort 1b enrolled 20 to 30 adults aged 18-55 years at one site in Boston, USA. Ad26.COV2.S was a replication-incompetent adenovirus type 26 vector that expressed a prefusion-stabilized SARS-CoV-2 spike protein derived from the original Wuhan strain. CDR3 length: 14 amino acids, cysteine to phenylalanine. Of the read, only the CDR3 DNA is kept; its 42 bases are in frame from base 1. The germline V gene (reference sequence) gives CDR1 as LGHDT and CDR2 as YNNKEL. V is clipped by 3 bases and J by 8 bases, and the sequence between their germline boundaries is 13 bases long.

The material sequenced was peripheral blood, taken in a trial of Ad26.COV2.S vaccine versus placebo. The receptor chain draws on TRBV3-1 (or the pseudogene TRBV3-2) and TRBJ2-2; the D gene is possibly TRBD2, with 5 bases matching. This TCR came from a person between 18 and 60 years old who received the Ad26.COV2.S COVID-19 vaccine or a placebo. In nucleotides, the sequence is TGTGCCAGCAGCCACTCAGAGGGATCGGGGGAGCTGTTTTTT. This sequence encodes CASSHSEGSGELFF.